Reported below is one TCR beta chain. Its cognate antigen has yet to be identified. No quality values exist for individual bases; no much larger clone is one base distant. This entry comes from a study of PD-1 blockade in classical Hodgkin lymphoma (TCRdb year 2020). For context, the study as a whole: Nivolumab dosing was 3 mg/kg intravenously every 2 weeks, continuing until either disease progression or unacceptable toxicity. A peripheral blood immune signature of response to PD-1 blockade in classical Hodgkin lymphoma was defined using TCR beta sequencing and CyTOF.

The label giving this sample's time point can be read as: cycle 4 day 1 (C4D1), after six to seven weeks of nivolumab. Every trial patient had relapsed after autologous stem cell transplantation, and cohorts A, B and C differed in prior brentuximab vedotin exposure. Using a Miltenyi CD4+ T cell isolation kit, CD4+ T cells were purified from thawed PBMCs through magnetic negative selection. The trial cohort included more than 55 patients with relapsed/refractory classical Hodgkin lymphoma, and each patient had a best overall response of complete response, partial response or progressive disease. Single-agent nivolumab was administered to trial patients in the multi-cohort phase II CheckMate 205 trial. Best overall response was determined by an independent review committee according to the 2007 International Working Group response criteria. Trial PBMCs were obtained immediately prior to nivolumab initiation (C1D1) and on therapy at cycle 2 day 1 and cycle 4 day 1. After peripheral blood was drawn into 8 mL Vacutainer Cell Preparation Tubes, PBMCs were isolated by centrifugation and then cryopreserved. Purified CD4+ and CD8+ fractions were prepared only for cases in which an additional PBMC sample was available. Magnetically labelled cells were removed on LS columns in a quadroMACS separator, and the flow-through was retained as the purified fraction.

The full study reports these points: A significant rise by C4D1 was seen in CD4+ but not CD8+ TCR diversity (p=0.0027 vs p=0.16), with the rise being most apparent in complete responders (p=0.02). Among trial patients, those achieving complete response had baseline diversity similar to that of newly diagnosed patients, while diversity was significantly lower in partial responders and progressors. Lower diversity was observed in patients in whom nivolumab was started less than 1 year after ASCT, and these patients were excluded from later analyses so that confounding by immune reconstitution would be avoided. The study was limited to a single clinical trial cohort, and causes of repertoire differences, possibly disease activity or prior therapy, remained undefined. Baseline TCR diversity was reported to be lower in newly diagnosed patients than in healthy donors and to be lower still in relapsed/refractory patients.

The Qiagen DNeasy kit was used to extract genomic DNA both from unsorted PBMCs and from the negatively selected CD4+ and CD8+ fractions. TCR beta CDR3 regions were amplified by immunoSEQ multiplex PCR using primers annealing to V and J segments. A synthetic immune receptor repertoire was used to minimize amplification bias, and remaining bias was computationally removed after sequencing. Under the source paper's analysis protocol: Repertoire diversity was quantified as the Shannon entropy index using custom Python scripts. Unsorted, CD4+ and CD8+ repertoires were examined separately, except in combined analyses, for which CD4+ and CD8+ sequences were merged in silico. A clone counted as expanded when the clone's frequency after treatment rose at least 2-fold relative to C1D1, and clones undetected at baseline were given a pseudocount of 0.5. Singleton clones were defined as clones with 0 or 1 copy at C1D1, and non-singleton clones were defined as clones with 2 or more copies. Clones expanded in unsorted samples were labelled as CD4+, CD8+ or unknown by matching protein sequences in sorted samples from the same patient. Wilcoxon tests on paired samples were used to test changes in diversity from C1D1 to C4D1. TCRdb stores this immuneACCESS table with in-frame sequences only. Part of the clones is absent; in the studies checked, under half of the shortfall reflects unresolved V genes, and no reason is known for the rest. V and J calls and clone size come straight from that table; D and trimming were deduced from the DNA. The sample table records 27,000 or so clones; 75% to 90% of these occur just once. The ten largest clones represent about 2.4% of the sample.

This sequence was found in a human donor with classical Hodgkin lymphoma. Specimen: CD4+ T cells from blood, collected before the fourth cycle of nivolumab.

CDR3 reads: CSVASLDEQFF. The sequenced DNA: TGCAGCGTTGCCTCGTTGGATGAGCAGTTCTTC. This receptor chain uses TRBV29-1 and TRBJ2-1, with no confidently assigned D gene. The germline V gene encodes CDR1 SQVTM and CDR2 ANQGSEA. The CDR3 starts with the cysteine, ends with the phenylalanine, and has 11 residues. This entry keeps only the CDR3 DNA: 33 bases, framed from base 1. The V and J ends are trimmed by 4 bases and 8 bases, leaving 9 bases between them.